One sample yielded the 12 T cell receptor beta chains listed below, sequenced in a study of OX40 agonist ivuxolimab in advanced cancers. TCRdb keeps only in-frame clones here, not all; method: immunoSEQ multiplex PCR. The table lists approximately 17,000 clones, 70% to 85% of them singletons. This material consisted of CD4+ or CD8+ T cells sorted from blood, taken in a trial of the OX40 agonist ivuxolimab. The receptors derive from an adult with an advanced solid tumor such as melanoma, head and neck, liver or kidney cancer.

The gene calls are TRBV6-6 and TRBJ1-1; D ambiguous. The CDR3 runs to 13 residues. Deletions cut 2 bases from V and 1 base from J, with 5 bases between. Looked up from germline, CDR1 is MNHNY and CDR2 is SVGAGI (reference sequence). This CDR3 reads CASSYAQNTEAFF. The CDR3 DNA reads TGTGCCAGCAGTTACGCGCAGAACACTGAAGCTTTCTTT.

This sequence joins TRBV27 and TRBJ2-5; 8 nucleotides match TRBD1. Germline CDR1 and CDR2: MNHEY and SMNVEV (reference sequence). The CDR3 length is 15 residues. J gave up 3 bases and V 4 bases, and 7 bases lay outside the gene matches. The CDR3: CASSSALDREETQYF. The CDR3 coding sequence is TGTGCCAGCAGTTCCGCCCTGGACAGGGAAGAGACCCAGTACTTC.

This clone was detected only a few times. J is TRBJ2-5 and V is TRBV7-9; D ambiguous. Trimming removed 2 bases from V and 5 bases from J, with 12 bases in between. CDR1 and CDR2 (germline): SEHNR, FQNEAQ (reference sequence). This CDR3 contains 14 residues. Here the CDR3 reads CASSLRAIGETQYF. The CDR3 DNA follows: TGTGCCAGCAGCTTAAGGGCTATTGGGGAGACCCAGTACTTC.

The chain carries TRBV4-3 and TRBJ1-1; D uncertain. V shed 4 bases and J shed 3 bases, with 15 bases lying between them. The germline CDR1 and CDR2 sequences are LGHNA and YSLEER. This CDR3 comprises 15 residues. CDR3 residues: CASSPVGTTDTEAFF. The DNA for the CDR3 is TGCGCCAGCAGCCCGGTTGGAACTACGGACACTGAAGCTTTCTTT.

The chain joins TRBV27 to TRBJ2-3, with 12 bases aligning to TRBD2. This CDR3 spans 16 amino acids. After removal of 4 bases from V and 4 bases from J, the junction contained 6 bases not matched to a gene. Looked up from germline, CDR1 is MNHEY and CDR2 is SMNVEV (reference sequence). The CDR3 nucleotides read TGTGCCAGCAGTTCGCCTAGCGGGAGGGATGCAGATACGCAGTATTTT. It is translated as CASSSPSGRDADTQYF.

The V and J genes are TRBV7-2 and TRBJ2-7; weak D call: TRBD2 (6 bases). The CDR3 sequence is 15 residues long. Germline V gene sequence: CDR1 SGHTA, CDR2 FQGNSA. V was cut by 4 bases and J by 2 bases, with 15 bases left in between. The CDR3 is CASSYPERRAYEQYF. As DNA, the CDR3 is TGTGCCAGCAGCTACCCTGAGAGGAGGGCCTACGAGCAGTACTTC. Based on the CDR3 plus reference TRBV7-2 and TRBJ2-7, the full variable domain is GAGVSQSPSNKVTEKGKDVELRCDPISGHTALYWYRQSLGQGLEFLIYFQGNSAPDKSGLPSDRFSAERTGGSVSTLTIQRTQQEDSAVYLCASSYPERRAYEQYFGPGTRLTVT.

The chain uses TRBV18 and TRBJ2-1, with 9 bases fitting TRBD2. The V gene's germline CDR1 is KGHSH and CDR2 LQKENI. CDR3 length: 15 residues. Trimming at V came to 2 bases and at J to 7 bases, leaving 6 bases not matched to a gene. This CDR3 reads CASSPASGDLNEQFF. CDR3 DNA: TGTGCCAGCTCACCAGCTAGCGGGGATCTGAATGAGCAGTTCTTC.

J is TRBJ2-3 and V is TRBV10-1, with TRBD2 as a possible D gene (5 bases). The CDR3 is made up of 16 amino acids. The V gene's germline CDR1 is WNHNN and CDR2 SYGVQD (reference sequence). The germline V and J ends were trimmed by 2 bases and 2 bases, with 14 bases remaining between them. Here the CDR3 DNA reads TGCGCCAGCAGTGAGGCCACTAGTATGTCCACAGATACGCAGTATTTT. Translation: CASSEATSMSTDTQYF.

V usage is TRBV5-4 and J usage is TRBJ2-7; tentative D call: TRBD2 (5 bases). The CDR3 covers 14 residues. The ends were cut back, 5 bases at V and 1 base at J, with 13 bases in the middle. The germline V gene encodes CDR1 SGHNT and CDR2 YYREEE (reference sequence). The CDR3: CASSWRRPSYEQYF. CDR3 bases: TGTGCCAGCAGTTGGAGGAGGCCGTCCTACGAGCAGTACTTC.

This rearrangement joins TRBV5-8 to TRBJ2-7, with D perhaps being TRBD1 or TRBD2 (5 bases each). Germline CDR1 SGHTS, CDR2 YDEGEE. The ends were cut back, 3 bases at V and 7 bases at J, with 17 bases in the middle. The CDR3 contains 14 residues. The CDR3 sequence is CASSYDFGAREQYF. The CDR3 coding sequence is TGTGCCAGCAGCTATGACTTCGGGGCCCGGGAGCAGTACTTC. The full variable domain, rest sourced from reference TRBV5-8 and TRBJ2-7, is EAGVTQSPTHLIKTRGQQATLRCSPISGHTSVYWYQQALGLGLQFLLWYDEGEERNRGNFPPRFSGRQFPNYSSELNVNALELEDSALYLCASSYDFGAREQYFGPGTRLTVT.

V gene TRBV10-3 combines with J gene TRBJ2-7; either TRBD1 or TRBD2 may supply D (5 bases each). The CDR3 is 14 residues long. In germline, CDR1 is ENHRY, CDR2 SYGVKD. The V end was cut by 7 bases, the J end by 9 bases, with 22 bases between. DNA of the CDR3: TGTGCCATCAATGGGGGTAGGACCGGGGACGGGCAGTACTTC. Protein product: CAINGGRTGDGQYF.

By sample share, this clone is medium-sized (0.01 to 0.1%). This chain uses TRBV7-6 with TRBJ2-2, with 9 bases that match TRBD2. V shed 7 bases and J 9 bases; nucleotides not matched to a gene: 12. This CDR3 comprises 15 residues. Germline V gene sequence: CDR1 SGHVS, CDR2 FNYEAQ. In DNA form, the CDR3 reads TGTGCCAGCACCCGTTGGGCGGGAGGGCCCCGGGAGCTGTTTTTT. The encoded protein is CASTRWAGGPRELFF. The whole variable domain, remainder taken from reference TRBV7-6 and TRBJ2-2, is GAGVSQSPRYKVTKRGQDVALRCDPISGHVSLYWYRQALGQGPEFLTYFNYEAQQDKSGLPNDRFSAERPEGSISTLTIQRTEQRDSAMYRCASTRWAGGPRELFFGEGSRLTVL.